This entry lists 32 T cell receptor beta chains sequenced from one sample in a study of glioma-infiltrating T cells after dendritic cell vaccination. Time point of the sample: after dendritic cell vaccination, including at tumor progression/relapse. TCRdb's copy holds only in-frame clones and misses some; the assay was immunoSEQ multiplex PCR. The sample includes more than 70,000 clones, around 86% seen only once; the top ten take 2% to 2.5%. Sequencing used blood, obtained after dendritic cell vaccination. The receptors were gathered from a human donor with glioblastoma.

This clone was counted only a few times. The V gene is TRBV7-2, the J gene TRBJ1-2, with 7 bases fitting TRBD1. CDR3 length equals 14 residues. J lost 0 bases, V lost 7 bases, and 5 bases had no gene match. Germline V CDR1 and CDR2: SGHTA, FQGNSA. DNA of the CDR3: TGTGCCAGCACGGGGACAGCTTCTAACTATGGCTACACCTTC. The encoded protein is CASTGTASNYGYTF.

The V and J genes are TRBV7-9 and TRBJ1-2, with 8 bases identical to TRBD1. Trimming took 5 bases from V and 4 from J; bases not matched to a gene: 12. Germline V gene data show CDR1 as SEHNR and CDR2 as FQNEAQ (reference sequence). The CDR3 loop spans 16 amino acids. For the CDR3, the DNA is TGTGCCAGCAGCACGGAGGGACAGGCTCATCTCTATGGCTACACCTTC. Protein: CASSTEGQAHLYGYTF.

The chain has TRBV30 and TRBJ2-3; D is unresolved. Trimming pared 0 bases from V and 6 bases from J, leaving 7 bases between. The CDR3 covers 12 residues. From germline, CDR1 is GTSNPN and CDR2 SVGIG (reference sequence). CDR3 amino acids: CAWSVVADTQYF. As DNA, the CDR3 is TGTGCCTGGAGTGTAGTAGCCGATACGCAGTATTTT.

The chain recombines TRBV5-4 with TRBJ1-2; the match to TRBD1 covers 10 bases. This CDR3 region has 18 residues. V dropped 4 bases and J dropped 3; count of bases not matched to a gene: 15. From germline, CDR1 is SGHNT and CDR2 YYREEE (reference sequence). CDR3 nucleotides: TGTGCCAGCAGCCCCCGAGGGGACAGGGGAGTGAGAGACTATGGCTACACCTTC. Its protein is CASSPRGDRGVRDYGYTF.

Only one count was recorded for this clone. V and J are TRBV2 and TRBJ1-1, with D perhaps matching TRBD1 (6 bases). Germline CDR1 and CDR2: SNHLY and FYNNEI. Trimming cost V 6 bases and J 3 bases, with 17 bases left between them. The CDR3 consists of 15 residues. The CDR3 coding sequence is TGTGCCAGCAGGGCATCCGTGGACAGTTACACTGAAGCTTTCTTT. This gives the protein CASRASVDSYTEAFF.

This chain joins TRBV2 and TRBJ2-3; 7 bases are shared with TRBD1. Trimming removed 6 bases from V and 2 bases from J; junction bases left unmatched: 8. Germline V gives CDR1 SNHLY, CDR2 FYNNEI. The CDR3 sequence is 15 residues long. CDR3 in DNA: TGTGCCAGCAGGATTAGACAGGGACCCACAGATACGCAGTATTTT. Amino acid sequence: CASRIRQGPTDTQYF.

The gene calls are TRBV6-6 and TRBJ2-7, with 11 bases aligning to TRBD2. The V and J ends lost 6 bases and 4 bases, in that order; junction bases with no gene match: 2. From germline, CDR1 is MNHNY and CDR2 SVGAGI (reference sequence). The CDR3 contains 13 residues. The CDR3 bases are TGTGCCAGCAGCTGGACTAGCGGGTACGAGCAGTACTTC. Protein sequence: CASSWTSGYEQYF.

This clone occurred a few times. This rearrangement joins TRBV4-1 to TRBJ2-7, with 8 nucleotides matching TRBD1. The CDR3 sequence is 16 residues long. The V gene's germline CDR1 is MGHRA and CDR2 YSYEKL. The V segment lost 4 bases and the J segment 5 bases; nucleotides outside the gene matches: 13. This CDR3 is CASSRSLGQGGDEQYF. In nucleotides, the CDR3 is TGCGCCAGCAGCCGAAGCCTTGGACAGGGAGGCGACGAGCAGTACTTC.

The chain carries TRBV28 and TRBJ2-5, with D unresolved. Trimming removed 4 bases at V and 4 bases at J, with 10 bases between. The CDR3 contains 13 residues. Per the germline V gene, CDR1 is MDHEN and CDR2 is SYDVKM. CDR3 nucleotide sequence: TGTGCCAGCAGTTCAGGTGGCTTAGAGACCCAGTACTTC. Translated: CASSSGGLETQYF.

The chain joins TRBV18 to TRBJ2-3; D remains unclear. The CDR3 runs 12 residues. Trimming stripped 3 bases from V and 2 bases from J, with 3 bases between. In germline, CDR1 is KGHSH, CDR2 LQKENI. CDR3 region: CASSPYTDTQYF. In DNA, the CDR3 is TGTGCCAGCTCACCTTACACAGATACGCAGTATTTT.

This clone was found once. The chain couples TRBV30 to TRBJ2-3; possibly TRBD2 for D (5 bases). Per germline, CDR1 GTSNPN and CDR2 SVGIG (reference sequence). This CDR3 region has 13 residues. The V gene lost 0 bases and the J gene lost 5 bases, with 9 bases spanning the gap. The CDR3 coding sequence is TGTGCCTGGAGTGTAGGAACTAGAGATACGCAGTATTTT. Translation gives CAWSVGTRDTQYF.

The V gene is TRBV29-1, the J gene TRBJ1-2; D is undetermined. The CDR3 extends over 14 amino acids. V lost 0 bases and J 4 bases, leaving 12 bases between the germline ends. Germline CDR1 is SQVTM and CDR2 is ANQGSEA. The CDR3 nucleotides are TGCAGCGTTGAAGACCCCCTCCTGAGCTATGGCTACACCTTC. Protein: CSVEDPLLSYGYTF.

V is TRBV30 and J is TRBJ1-2, with D possibly being TRBD1 (5 bases). V dropped 2 bases and J dropped 8 bases, with 15 bases sitting between them. The CDR3 is made up of 13 amino acids. Germline values: CDR1 GTSNPN, CDR2 SVGIG (reference sequence). The CDR3 region is CAWSKTELLGYTF. The CDR3 DNA follows: TGTGCCTGGAGTAAGACAGAGCTTCTGGGCTACACCTTC.

This clone was counted a single time. The CDR3 spells CASSRGTSGQETQYF. The CDR3 region has the DNA TGCGCCAGCAGCCGCGGGACTAGCGGTCAAGAGACCCAGTACTTC. The V gene is TRBV5-1, the J gene TRBJ2-5; 11 bases match TRBD2. The V segment lost 4 bases and the J segment 2 bases; nucleotides outside the gene matches: 4. Germline V CDR1 and CDR2: SGHRS, YFSETQ. The CDR3 contains 15 residues.

This clone has only one observation. V and J are TRBV7-9 and TRBJ2-1; D uncertain. Trimming removed 4 bases from V and 0 bases from J, with 10 bases in between. Germline V gives CDR1 SEHNR, CDR2 FQNEAQ (reference sequence). The CDR3 has 15 residues. The CDR3 reads CASSSKRPSYNEQFF. The DNA of the CDR3 is TGTGCCAGCAGCTCTAAGCGACCCTCCTACAATGAGCAGTTCTTC.

CDR3 amino acids: CASSLDRGPLGTEAFF. For the CDR3, the DNA is TGTGCCAGCAGCTTGGACAGGGGGCCCCTGGGCACTGAAGCTTTCTTT. The gene calls are TRBV5-4 and TRBJ1-1; 9 bases agree with TRBD1. The CDR3 contains 16 residues. V trimming: 0 bases; J trimming: 4 bases; junction bases outside the gene matches: 7. Germline V gene data show CDR1 as SGHNT and CDR2 as YYREEE (reference sequence).

The chain combines TRBV9 with TRBJ1-6; TRBD1 matches at 7 bases. Looked up from germline, CDR1 is SGDLS and CDR2 is YYNGEE. V lost 0 bases to trimming and J lost 10 bases; unmatched junction nucleotides: 7. The CDR3 contains 15 residues. CDR3 sequence (DNA): TGTGCCAGCAGCGTAGTAGGGGGCGCGCGGTCACCCCTCCACTTT. It is translated as CASSVVGGARSPLHF.

This chain joins TRBV5-4 and TRBJ2-2; possibly TRBD2 for D (5 bases). V was trimmed by 1 base and J by 1 base, leaving 11 bases between them. CDR1 and CDR2 from the germline V gene are SGHNT and YYREEE (reference sequence). This CDR3 comprises 16 residues. The CDR3 reads CASSLYMGRNTGELFF. As DNA, the CDR3 is TGTGCCAGCAGCTTGTATATGGGGAGGAACACCGGGGAGCTGTTTTTT. The full variable domain, rest sourced from reference TRBV5-4 and TRBJ2-2, is ETGVTQSPTHLIKTRGQQVTLRCSSQSGHNTVSWYQQALGQGPQFIFQYYREEENGRGNFPPRFSGLQFPNYSSELNVNALELDDSALYLCASSLYMGRNTGELFFGEGSRLTVL.

The chain recombines TRBV9 with TRBJ2-3, with 8 positions matching TRBD2. The ends lost 0 bases at V and 5 bases at J; junction bases unmatched: 5. The CDR3 extends over 15 amino acids. CDR1 is SGDLS and CDR2 is YYNGEE in the germline V gene. The chain's CDR3 is CASSVEAGVRDTQYF. CDR3 in DNA: TGTGCCAGCAGCGTAGAAGCGGGAGTGAGAGATACGCAGTATTTT.

The chain has TRBV19 and TRBJ2-3, with TRBD2 as a possible D gene (5 bases). Germline CDR1 reads LNHDA; CDR2 reads SQIVND (reference sequence). The CDR3 is 14 residues long. V lost 2 bases and J 4 bases, leaving 10 bases between the germline ends. The CDR3: CASSIPGVPDTQYF. The CDR3 DNA reads as TGTGCCAGTAGTATACCCGGGGTGCCAGATACGCAGTATTTT.

This chain joins TRBV19 and TRBJ1-2; 8 bases map to TRBD1. J was trimmed by 6 bases and V by 1 base; bases with no gene match: 4. In germline, CDR1 is LNHDA, CDR2 SQIVND (reference sequence). The CDR3 runs 14 residues. The CDR3 DNA is TGTGCCAGTAGTATAGTGGGACAGGAAGATGGCTACACCTTC. Its translation is CASSIVGQEDGYTF.

This clone was counted once. The chain links TRBV29-1 to TRBJ1-2; unclear D gene. The CDR3 sequence is 11 residues long. Germline loops: CDR1 SQVTM, CDR2 ANQGSEA. The V end was cut by 5 bases, the J end by 4 bases, with 8 bases between. The DNA for the CDR3 is TGCAGCGTTCGAGCCCTCTATGGCTACACCTTC. It is translated as CSVRALYGYTF.

The chain has TRBV5-3 and TRBJ2-7, with TRBD1 matching over 7 bases. TRBV5-3 is an ORF for which the function is uncertain. This CDR3 comprises 15 residues. The V gene end was trimmed by 1 base and the J gene end by 4 bases; junction bases not matched to a gene: 8. CDR3 in amino acids: CARSLFLQGNYEQYF. In nucleotides, the CDR3 is TGTGCCAGAAGCTTGTTCCTACAGGGGAATTACGAGCAGTACTTC.

The table lists this clone with a few counts. The gene calls are TRBV27 and TRBJ2-7; possible D gene TRBD2, 6 bases. Trimming took off 6 bases at V and 6 bases at J, with 27 bases between the two ends. Germline lookup yields CDR1 MNHEY and CDR2 SMNVEV (reference sequence). The length of the CDR3 is 17 residues. The DNA for the CDR3 is TGTGCCAGCAGCCCTCGGCGTCCCGGCCGGGGGTATGCCGAGCAGTACTTC. This encodes CASSPRRPGRGYAEQYF.

The rearrangement uses TRBV28 and TRBJ2-7; D perhaps matches TRBD1 (6 bases). From germline, CDR1 is MDHEN and CDR2 SYDVKM. CDR3 length: 13 amino acids. V lost 8 bases, J lost 4 bases, and 15 bases lay in between. CDR3 bases: TGTGCCAGCGGCTCAGGGGCCCTTTACGAGCAGTACTTC. Protein product: CASGSGALYEQYF.

The chain couples TRBV11-3 to TRBJ2-3, with a possible D match to TRBD1 (5 bases). This CDR3 region has 16 residues. Germline CDR1 SGHNT, CDR2 YENEEA. Trimming took 1 base from V and 0 from J, leaving 11 bases between them. The CDR3 reads CASSLGGSPSTDTQYF. The CDR3 DNA reads as TGTGCCAGCAGCTTAGGGGGCAGCCCAAGCACAGATACGCAGTATTTT. Based on the CDR3 plus reference TRBV11-3 and TRBJ2-3, the full variable domain is EAGVVQSPRYKIIEKKQPVAFWCNPISGHNTLYWYLQNLGQGPELLIRYENEEAVDDSQLPKDRFSAERLKGVDSTLKIQPAELGDSAVYLCASSLGGSPSTDTQYFGPGTRLTVL.

The chain couples TRBV7-6 to TRBJ2-7, with a tentative D call TRBD1 (5 bases). The CDR3 is 16 amino acids. Trimming took off 1 base at V and 2 bases at J, with 15 bases between the two ends. The germline gives CDR1 SGHVS, CDR2 FNYEAQ. CDR3 sequence reads: CASSLGPWGETYEQYF. The CDR3 DNA sequence: TGTGCCAGCAGCTTAGGGCCGTGGGGCGAGACCTACGAGCAGTACTTC. The whole variable domain, filled in from reference TRBV7-6 and TRBJ2-7, reads GAGVSQSPRYKVTKRGQDVALRCDPISGHVSLYWYRQALGQGPEFLTYFNYEAQQDKSGLPNDRFSAERPEGSISTLTIQRTEQRDSAMYRCASSLGPWGETYEQYFGPGTRLTVT.

This chain uses TRBV9 with TRBJ1-2, with D perhaps matching TRBD1 (5 bases). V was pared by 0 bases and J by 6 bases, with 15 bases between. CDR3 length: 15 amino acids. Per germline, CDR1 SGDLS and CDR2 YYNGEE. DNA for the CDR3: TGTGCCAGCAGCGTAGCGAGGGGCTGGGAGGATGGCTACACCTTC. Translated: CASSVARGWEDGYTF. The whole variable domain, filled in from reference TRBV9 and TRBJ1-2, reads DSGVTQTPKHLITATGQRVTLRCSPRSGDLSVYWYQQSLDQGLQFLIQYYNGEERAKGNILERFSAQQFPDLHSELNLSSLELGDSALYFCASSVARGWEDGYTFGSGTRLTVV.

The V and J genes are TRBV20-1 and TRBJ2-7; no reliable D call. V was clipped by 5 bases and J by 6 bases, with 8 bases between them. Germline V lookup: CDR1 DFQATT, CDR2 SNEGSKA (reference sequence). The CDR3 sequence is 10 residues long. CDR3 in DNA: TGCAGTGCTGGGCAGTTCGAGCAGTACTTC. This sequence encodes CSAGQFEQYF.

About this clone: Sequence at one end of the junction differs from germline and may be a read error. The chain couples TRBV7-9 to TRBJ1-1; D is ambiguous. Germline loops: CDR1 SEHNR, CDR2 FQNEAQ (reference sequence). There are 15 residues in the CDR3. The chain's CDR3 is CASSLEEGRNPEAFF. As DNA, the CDR3 is TGTGCCAGCAGCTTAGAAGAGGGCAGGAACCCTGAAGCTTTCTTT.

This clone was detected once. The CDR3 DNA sequence: TGTGCCAGCAGTCTCCGACAGACCTACAATGAGCAGTTCTTC. Translating it yields CASSLRQTYNEQFF. V is TRBV28 and J is TRBJ2-1, with D perhaps TRBD1 (5 bases). CDR3 length: 14 amino acids. Germline assignment: CDR1 MDHEN and CDR2 SYDVKM. V shed 5 bases and J shed 2 bases, with 10 bases lying between them.

The V gene is TRBV4-2, the J gene TRBJ2-7, with D maybe TRBD2 (6 bases). Trimming removed 3 bases from V and 0 bases from J, with 18 bases in between. The CDR3 loop spans 17 amino acids. Germline lookup yields CDR1 LGHNA and CDR2 YNFKEQ. The CDR3 loop reads CASSHPGVAASSYEQYF. For the CDR3, the DNA is TGTGCCAGCAGCCACCCCGGGGTAGCGGCTAGCTCCTACGAGCAGTACTTC.